A selection of T cell receptor beta chains follows, all from one sample in a study of T cell changes during pregnancy in multiple sclerosis. Profiling relied on immunoSEQ multiplex PCR, and the TCRdb table lists in-frame clones only, not all of them. The repertoire has 10,000 or so clones, 83% of them found once; the top ten carry around a sixth. The sequencing here drew on CD8+ T cells from peripheral blood mononuclear cells, taken in the third trimester of pregnancy. These TCRs come from a female donor in good health, enrolled as a control in a pregnancy study. Each CDR3 is given with its conserved first and last residue. The D gene is left open where the match is weak. Clone size is given for some rows only: seen once, a few or many times, or a class if the clone is expanded.

TRBV11-2	.	.	TRBJ1-1	TGTGCCAGCAGCTGGCGGGACGCTGAAGCTTTCTTT	CASSWRDAEAFF
TRBV10-2	.	TRBD2	TRBJ2-1	TGCGCCAGCAGTGCTAGCGGGGGGCACAATGAGCAGTTCTTC	CASSASGGHNEQFF
TRBV6-1	.	.	TRBJ2-5	TGTGCCAGCAGTGAATTGGGGGGGCAGGGGACCCAGTACTTC	CASSELGGQGTQYF
TRBV6-1	.	TRBD1	TRBJ2-5	TGTGCCAGCAGCAACCCCACAGGGGACGTAGGGACCCAGTACTTC	CASSNPTGDVGTQYF
TRBV28	.	TRBD1	TRBJ2-7	TGTGCCAGCAGTTTAGGAACAGGGGGCTACGAGCAGTACTTC	CASSLGTGGYEQYF
TRBV6-1	.	.	TRBJ2-1	TGTGCCACCCTCCCGTCCTCGCTCAGATACAATGAGCAGTTCTTC	CATLPSSLRYNEQFF
TRBV9	medium-sized	.	TRBJ1-4	TGTGCCAGCTCGACAGCCCCCAATGAAAAACTGTTTTTT	CASSTAPNEKLFF
TRBV29-1	.	TRBD2	TRBJ2-2	TGCAGCGTTGGAACTAGCGGACTCACCGGGGAGCTGTTTTTT	CSVGTSGLTGELFF
TRBV19	.	.	TRBJ1-5	TGTGCCAGTAGTAACGGTCAGCCCCAGCATTTT	CASSNGQPQHF
TRBV9	.	TRBD1	TRBJ1-2	TGTGCCAGCAGCGATGGGACAGGTCACAAAAATGGCTACACCTTC	CASSDGTGHKNGYTF
TRBV6-1	.	TRBD2	TRBJ2-1	TGTGCCAGCAGTGGACTAGCGGGGGGCAATGAGCAGTTCTTC	CASSGLAGGNEQFF
TRBV6-6	.	TRBD1	TRBJ1-6	TGTGCCAGCAGTTACATTCAGGGGGAAAATTCACCCCTCCACTTT	CASSYIQGENSPLHF
TRBV4-3	once	TRBD2	TRBJ2-3	TGCGCCAGCAGCGCTACTAGCGGGGGAATAGATACGCAGTATTTT	CASSATSGGIDTQYF